The rows below give T cell receptor beta chains drawn from one sample of a study of blood T cell repertoires in COVID-19. Assay: immunoSEQ multiplex PCR; the TCRdb copy retains only in-frame clones and omits some. Of around 250,000 clones detected, 70% to 90% appear once; the ten largest clones hold 2% to 2.5%. The sample consisted of peripheral blood. The origin of the receptors is a man aged 30 to 45 who had recovered from COVID-19. Each CDR3 is given with its conserved first and last residue. A D gene is named only where the DNA matches it firmly. Where a row states a size, it is once, few, many or the class of an expanded clone; other rows omit it.

v_gene	d_gene	abundance	j_gene	CDR3aa	CDR3nt
TRBV7-9	TRBD1	.	TRBJ1-2	CASDGQGVPYGYTF	TGTGCCAGCGATGGACAGGGCGTTCCCTATGGCTACACCTTC
TRBV28	.	.	TRBJ1-2	CASISPGTPEDYTF	TGTGCCAGCATTTCCCCAGGTACGCCTGAAGACTACACCTTC
TRBV2	TRBD2	.	TRBJ2-3	CASSGGGAGDTQYF	TGTGCCAGCAGTGGCGGGGGGGCTGGAGATACGCAGTATTTT
TRBV18	.	.	TRBJ1-1	CASSYWGRDEAFF	TGTGCCAGCTCCTACTGGGGCAGGGATGAAGCTTTCTTT
TRBV27	TRBD2	.	TRBJ2-2	CASSEISGGGTGELFF	TGTGCCAGCAGTGAAATTAGCGGGGGGGGCACCGGGGAGCTGTTTTTT
TRBV6-4	.	.	TRBJ2-1	CASSDSERSSYNEQFF	TGTGCCAGCAGTGACTCGGAGCGGAGCTCCTACAATGAGCAGTTCTTC
TRBV19	.	.	TRBJ2-7	CATSTGRGYEQYF	TGTGCCACCTCCACGGGGCGGGGTTACGAGCAGTACTTC
TRBV5-1	.	.	TRBJ2-7	CASSLTSYEQYF	TGCGCCAGCAGCCTCACTTCCTACGAGCAGTACTTC
TRBV9	.	.	TRBJ2-3	CASSVNPRTDTQYF	TGTGCCAGCAGCGTAAATCCGCGGACAGATACGCAGTATTTT
TRBV6-1	TRBD1	.	TRBJ1-2	CASSEAPTGSNGYTF	TGTGCCAGCAGTGAAGCTCCGACAGGGAGTAATGGCTACACCTTC
TRBV4-1	.	.	TRBJ1-2	CASSQGAVNYGYTF	TGCGCCAGCAGCCAAGGGGCAGTTAACTATGGCTACACCTTC
TRBV6-5	TRBD1	.	TRBJ1-1	CASSYPGTGGIGAFF	TGTGCCAGCAGTTACCCCGGGACAGGGGGGATAGGAGCTTTCTTT
TRBV13	TRBD1	few	TRBJ1-1	CASSPGTGGTEAFF	TGTGCCAGCAGTCCCGGGACAGGCGGCACTGAAGCTTTCTTT
TRBV5-6	.	.	TRBJ2-5	CASSLSQGRETQYF	TGTGCCAGCAGCTTGAGCCAGGGAAGAGAGACCCAGTACTTC
TRBV29-1	TRBD1	once	TRBJ1-1	CSVEGGQGLTEAFF	TGCAGCGTTGAAGGGGGACAGGGTCTCACTGAAGCTTTCTTT
TRBV6-5	.	.	TRBJ1-6	CASSYISGSPLHF	TGTGCCAGCAGTTATATCTCAGGATCACCCCTCCACTTT
TRBV6-2/TRBV6-3	.	few	TRBJ1-2	CASSIQGLANYGYTF	TGTGCCAGCAGCATACAGGGATTAGCTAACTATGGCTACACCTTC
TRBV2	.	.	TRBJ1-1	CASSPFRSGMNTEAFF	TGTGCCAGCAGTCCGTTCCGCTCGGGTATGAACACTGAAGCTTTCTTT
TRBV21-1	.	.	TRBJ2-1	CASSKAGIRGPHDNEQFF	TGTGCCAGCAGCAAAGCGGGGATTCGAGGGCCCCACGACAATGAGCAGTTCTTC
TRBV6-5	.	.	TRBJ1-1	CASSYSNQGMNTEAFF	TGTGCCAGCAGTTACTCGAACCAGGGCATGAACACTGAAGCTTTCTTT
TRBV19	TRBD1	.	TRBJ1-5	CASRQGVRAQPQHF	TGTGCCAGTAGGCAGGGGGTAAGGGCTCAGCCCCAGCATTTT
TRBV6-5	.	.	TRBJ1-1	CASHTRTRGNTEAFF	TGTGCCAGCCACACTAGGACGCGGGGTAACACTGAAGCTTTCTTT
TRBV6-6	.	.	TRBJ2-1	CASTTGGVSYNEQFF	TGTGCCAGCACCACGGGGGGCGTCTCCTACAATGAGCAGTTCTTC
TRBV3-1/TRBV3-2	TRBD1	.	TRBJ1-1	CASRQGASTEAFF	TGTGCCAGCAGACAGGGGGCGAGCACTGAAGCTTTCTTT
TRBV19	.	.	TRBJ2-5	CASSPGTPAIQETQYF	TGTGCCAGTAGTCCCGGGACACCAGCGATCCAAGAGACCCAGTACTTC
TRBV19	TRBD1	.	TRBJ1-3	CASSTGTGKVANTIYF	TGTGCCAGTAGTACCGGGACAGGGAAAGTCGCAAACACCATATATTTT
TRBV27	TRBD1	.	TRBJ2-7	CASSPRDRFSYEQYF	TGTGCCAGCAGTCCCCGGGACAGGTTCTCCTACGAGCAGTACTTC
TRBV27	TRBD1	.	TRBJ2-3	CASRSDRGRGDTQYF	TGTGCCAGCAGATCAGACAGGGGGCGAGGAGATACGCAGTATTTT
TRBV5-4	TRBD2	.	TRBJ2-1	CASSLGWQRGYNEQFF	TGTGCCAGCAGCTTGGGATGGCAGCGGGGCTACAATGAGCAGTTCTTC
TRBV5-4	.	.	TRBJ2-3	CASSLGPGLGTQYF	TGTGCCAGCAGCTTGGGGCCTGGTCTAGGTACGCAGTATTTT
TRBV5-4	.	.	TRBJ1-2	CASSLEQANGYTF	TGTGCCAGCAGCTTGGAGCAGGCGAATGGCTACACCTTC
TRBV5-1	.	.	TRBJ1-1	CASSLGGRDTEAFF	TGCGCCAGCAGCTTAGGAGGCCGGGACACTGAAGCTTTCTTT
TRBV7-9	.	few	TRBJ1-6	CATRSGEMNSPLHF	TGTGCCACAAGATCGGGGGAAATGAATTCACCCCTCCACTTT
TRBV5-1	TRBD1	.	TRBJ1-1	CASSRDSQDPGAEAFF	TGCGCCAGCAGCCGGGACAGCCAGGACCCAGGCGCTGAAGCTTTCTTT
TRBV10-1	.	.	TRBJ2-3	CASSPVSGGSTDTQYF	TGCGCCAGCAGCCCTGTCAGCGGAGGTAGCACAGATACGCAGTATTTT
TRBV24-1	TRBD1	.	TRBJ2-6	CATSELPGVGQGMSGANVLTF	TGTGCCACCAGTGAACTCCCAGGTGTCGGACAGGGTATGTCTGGGGCCAACGTCCTGACTTTC
TRBV6-5	TRBD1	.	TRBJ1-2	CASGGQVNGYTF	TGTGCCAGCGGGGGACAGGTTAATGGCTACACCTTC
TRBV19	TRBD1	.	TRBJ2-1	CASSIASRGLNEQFF	TGTGCCAGTAGTATAGCCAGCAGGGGGCTCAATGAGCAGTTCTTC
TRBV5-1	.	.	TRBJ2-7	CASSLNQGPSYEQYF	TGCGCCAGCAGCTTGAACCAGGGGCCCTCCTACGAGCAGTACTTC
TRBV6-5	TRBD1	.	TRBJ2-7	CASSYSITGGIYEQYF	TGTGCCAGCAGTTACTCCATCACAGGGGGAATCTACGAGCAGTACTTC
TRBV27	TRBD2	.	TRBJ2-3	CASSFVSGGPNTQYF	TGTGCCAGCAGTTTCGTCAGCGGGGGACCGAATACGCAGTATTTT
TRBV7-8	.	.	TRBJ1-4	CASSLDVIVLTNEKLFF	TGTGCCAGCAGCTTAGACGTAATAGTTTTAACTAATGAAAAACTGTTTTTT
TRBV2	.	few	TRBJ2-2	CASSEAEAGELFF	TGTGCCAGCAGTGAAGCGGAGGCCGGGGAGCTGTTTTTT
TRBV7-2	TRBD1	.	TRBJ1-4	CASSGQGASNEKLFF	TGTGCCAGCAGCGGACAGGGGGCATCGAATGAAAAACTGTTTTTT
TRBV5-1	.	.	TRBJ1-1	CASLPTATDTEAFF	TGCGCCAGCCTACCGACAGCTACCGACACTGAAGCTTTCTTT
TRBV6-5	.	once	TRBJ1-4	CASSYSNRAANEKLFF	TGTGCCAGCAGTTACTCTAACAGGGCAGCTAATGAAAAACTGTTTTTT
TRBV5-4	TRBD2	.	TRBJ2-1	CASSHSGGVSYNEQFF	TGTGCCAGCAGCCATAGCGGGGGTGTATCCTACAATGAGCAGTTCTTC
TRBV7-9	.	.	TRBJ1-3	CASSSLGGRLSNTIYF	TGTGCCAGCAGCTCCTTGGGGGGACGTTTAAGCAACACCATATATTTT
TRBV7-9	TRBD2	.	TRBJ2-1	CASTRRGTSGVNEQFF	TGTGCCAGCACCAGAAGAGGGACTAGCGGCGTCAATGAGCAGTTCTTC
TRBV3-1/TRBV3-2	TRBD2	.	TRBJ2-2	CASSQDSGGGNTGELFF	TGTGCCAGCAGCCAAGATTCTGGGGGGGGTAACACCGGGGAGCTGTTTTTT
TRBV6-5	.	.	TRBJ1-2	CASSYSLQGNYGYTF	TGTGCCAGCAGTTACTCTTTACAGGGCAACTATGGCTACACCTTC
TRBV7-9	.	once	TRBJ1-6	CASSSPLQNSPLHF	TGTGCCAGCAGCTCGCCTTTACAGAATTCACCCCTCCACTTT
TRBV24-1	.	.	TRBJ2-2	CATSDPPRQDYTGELFF	TGTGCCACCAGTGATCCCCCTAGACAGGACTACACCGGGGAGCTGTTTTTT
TRBV11-2	.	.	TRBJ1-1	CASNLQKNTEAFF	TGTGCCAGCAACCTTCAGAAGAACACTGAAGCTTTCTTT
TRBV2	.	.	TRBJ2-7	CASSFNRVEEQYF	TGTGCCAGCAGCTTTAACAGGGTAGAAGAGCAGTACTTC
TRBV3-1/TRBV3-2	TRBD2	.	TRBJ2-1	CASSSGGGNEQFF	TGTGCCAGCAGTTCCGGGGGGGGAAATGAGCAGTTCTTC
TRBV19	TRBD1	few	TRBJ2-7	CASSMGGTGREQYF	TGTGCCAGTAGTATGGGAGGGACAGGGCGCGAGCAGTACTTC
TRBV6-5	.	.	TRBJ1-1	CASSYSTGNTEAFF	TGTGCCAGCAGTTACTCCACCGGGAACACTGAAGCTTTCTTT
TRBV19	TRBD1	.	TRBJ2-3	CASTDIGQAREKQYF	TGTGCCAGTACCGACATAGGACAGGCCCGGGAAAAGCAGTATTTT